This TCR beta chain was captured in a study of T cells in Graves' hyperthyroidism and ophthalmopathy. Study-level background: The authors collected peripheral blood at initial diagnosis, before any treatment.

The TCR beta CDR3 regions underwent amplification using RNA transcripts as the source. During a first-round RT-PCR of the TCR CDR3, the HTBI primer set was used. Using its own MiXCR run on the multiplex PCR reads, TCRdb lists one record per CDR3 protein. The data hold 350,000 to 500,000 distinct CDR3 sequences, with roughly 13% observed a single time. Study-level points and caveats: Ophthalmopathy and stable hyperthyroidism were told apart by a 13 V-J model.

Exclusions: uncontrolled infection, other autoimmune disease, pregnancy, lactation. PBMCs were collected from an approximately 10 ml volume of fresh peripheral blood. There are many counts of this clonotype. Its target is not known. The clonotype comes from a woman under 30 with Graves' hyperthyroidism. The sample taken for sequencing was blood.

CDR3 sequence: CSVRGRAENEQFF. CDR3 DNA: TGCAGTGTACGGGGGAGGGCAGAGAATGAGCAGTTCTTC. The chain uses TRBV20-1 and TRBJ2-1, with TRBD2 matching 7 bases. There are 13 residues in the CDR3. Germline CDR1 reads DFQATT; CDR2 reads SNEGSKA (reference sequence). Trimming took 7 bases from V and 7 from J; bases not matched to a gene: 10.